This T cell receptor (beta chain) appears in the sequencing data of a study of OX40 agonist ivuxolimab in advanced cancers. Trimming removed 6 bases at V and 6 bases at J, with 18 bases between. CDR1 is MNHEY, CDR2 SVGAGI, per germline. The CDR3 covers 14 residues. Study results and caveats: At 0.1 to 3.0 mg/kg and by week 6, clonal expansion occurred in CD4+ and CD8+ blood T cells. Clonal expansion among partial responders at 0.1-3.0 mg/kg ranked near the lowest. Specificity for antigen went undetermined in the expanded peripheral T cells.

The protocol was immunoSEQ multiplex PCR, while the TCRdb copy is restricted to in-frame clones and leaves out a portion. The sample consists of around 98,000 clones, around nine tenths of them appearing once. Notes on this clone: The antigen remains undetermined.

V gene TRBV6-5 combines with J gene TRBJ2-7; D remains unclear. The sample here was CD4+ or CD8+ T cells sorted from blood, taken in a trial of the OX40 agonist ivuxolimab. The receptor's source is an adult with an advanced solid tumor such as melanoma, head and neck, liver or kidney cancer. CDR3 sequence: CASRPTGRLGEQYF. CDR3 nucleotide sequence: TGTGCCAGCAGGCCGACCGGTCGGTTAGGCGAGCAGTACTTC.